Each of the 2 T cell receptor beta chains below was sequenced from the same sample in a study of immune evolution from preneoplasia to lung adenocarcinoma. Some clones are missing from TCRdb's copy, which holds only in-frame ones; the method was immunoSEQ multiplex PCR. The sample holds nearly 5,500 clones, about 90% seen once. The material sequenced was FFPE invasive lung adenocarcinoma tissue. Receptor source: a person between 50 and 69 years old with lung adenocarcinoma.

The CDR3 DNA reads TGTGCCAGCTCCCTAGGACTAGCGGGAGCGGGGGAGCAGTACTTC. This gives the protein CASSLGLAGAGEQYF. The chain combines TRBV18 with TRBJ2-7, with 13 bases that match TRBD2. The CDR3 is 15 residues long. The ends lost 6 bases at V and 7 bases at J; junction bases unmatched: 9. The germline gives CDR1 KGHSH, CDR2 LQKENI.

The chain employs TRBV5-4 and TRBJ2-7, with 9 bases aligning to TRBD2. Germline-derived CDR1 and CDR2 are SGHNT and YYREEE (reference sequence). Unmatched junction bases numbered 9, after V lost 2 bases and J lost 6 bases. The CDR3 has 15 amino acids. The CDR3 nucleotides read TGTGCCAGCAGCTTATCGTTTAGCGGGAGTCTCGAGCAGTACTTC. Residues: CASSLSFSGSLEQYF.